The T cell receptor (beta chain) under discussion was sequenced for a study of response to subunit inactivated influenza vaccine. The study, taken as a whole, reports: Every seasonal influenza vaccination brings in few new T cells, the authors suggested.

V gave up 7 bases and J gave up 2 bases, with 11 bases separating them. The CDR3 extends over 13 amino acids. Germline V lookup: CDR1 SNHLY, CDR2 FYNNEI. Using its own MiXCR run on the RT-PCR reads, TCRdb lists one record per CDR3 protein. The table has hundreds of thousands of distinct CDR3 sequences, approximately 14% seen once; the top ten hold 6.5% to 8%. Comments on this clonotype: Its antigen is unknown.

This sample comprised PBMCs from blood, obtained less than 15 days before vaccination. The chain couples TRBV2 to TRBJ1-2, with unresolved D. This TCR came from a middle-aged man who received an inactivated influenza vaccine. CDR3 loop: CASTGVANYGYTF. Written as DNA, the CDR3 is TGTGCCAGCACCGGGGTGGCCAACTATGGCTACACCTTC.